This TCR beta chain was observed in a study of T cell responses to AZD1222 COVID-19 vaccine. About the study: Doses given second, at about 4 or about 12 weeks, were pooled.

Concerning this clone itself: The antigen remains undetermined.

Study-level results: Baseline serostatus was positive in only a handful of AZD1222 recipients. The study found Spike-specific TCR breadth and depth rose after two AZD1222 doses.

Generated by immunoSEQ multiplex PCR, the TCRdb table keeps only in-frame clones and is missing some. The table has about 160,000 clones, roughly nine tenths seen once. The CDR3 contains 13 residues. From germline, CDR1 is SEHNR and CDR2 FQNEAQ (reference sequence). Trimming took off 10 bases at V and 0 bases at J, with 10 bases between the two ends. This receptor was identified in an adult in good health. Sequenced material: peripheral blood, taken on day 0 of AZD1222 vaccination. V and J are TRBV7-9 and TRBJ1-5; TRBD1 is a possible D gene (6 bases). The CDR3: CATTGYSNQPQHF. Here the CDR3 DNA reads TGTGCCACAACAGGGTATAGCAATCAGCCCCAGCATTTT.